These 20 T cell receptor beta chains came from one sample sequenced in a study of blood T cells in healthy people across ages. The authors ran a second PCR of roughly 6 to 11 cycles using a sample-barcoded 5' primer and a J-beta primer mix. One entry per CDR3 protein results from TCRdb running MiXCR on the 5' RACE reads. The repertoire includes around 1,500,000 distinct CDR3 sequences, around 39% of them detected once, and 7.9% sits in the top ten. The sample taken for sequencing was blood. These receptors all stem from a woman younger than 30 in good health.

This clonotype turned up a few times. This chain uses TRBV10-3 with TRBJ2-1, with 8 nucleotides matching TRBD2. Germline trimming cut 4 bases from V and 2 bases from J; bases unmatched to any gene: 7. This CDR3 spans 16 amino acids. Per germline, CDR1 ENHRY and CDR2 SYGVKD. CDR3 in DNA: TGTGCCATCAGTGGCCGTAGCGGGGTAACCTACAATGAGCAGTTCTTC. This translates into CAISGRSGVTYNEQFF.

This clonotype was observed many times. The CDR3 region has the DNA TGCAGCGGCACCGGGACAGGGTACGAGCAGTACTTC. Translation gives CSGTGTGYEQYF. This chain joins TRBV29-1 and TRBJ2-7; 9 nucleotides agree with TRBD1. This CDR3 is 12 amino acids long. The germline gives CDR1 SQVTM, CDR2 ANQGSEA. With V trimmed by 7 bases and J by 4 bases, 5 bases remained unmatched.

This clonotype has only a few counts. CDR3 region: CSVEAGWAGVPYEQYF. The CDR3, as DNA: TGCAGCGTTGAAGCCGGCTGGGCGGGGGTTCCCTACGAGCAGTACTTC. The genes are TRBV29-1 and TRBJ2-7; 7 positions match TRBD2. The CDR3 sequence is 16 residues long. Germline trimming cut 1 base from V and 2 bases from J; bases unmatched to any gene: 11. Germline loops: CDR1 SQVTM, CDR2 ANQGSEA.

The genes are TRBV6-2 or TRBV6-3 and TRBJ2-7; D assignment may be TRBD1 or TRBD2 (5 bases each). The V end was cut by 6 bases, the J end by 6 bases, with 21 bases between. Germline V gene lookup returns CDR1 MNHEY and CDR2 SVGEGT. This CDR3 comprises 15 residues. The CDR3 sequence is CASREPGPAASEQYF. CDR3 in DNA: TGTGCCAGCAGAGAGCCGGGACCAGCGGCCTCCGAGCAGTACTTC.

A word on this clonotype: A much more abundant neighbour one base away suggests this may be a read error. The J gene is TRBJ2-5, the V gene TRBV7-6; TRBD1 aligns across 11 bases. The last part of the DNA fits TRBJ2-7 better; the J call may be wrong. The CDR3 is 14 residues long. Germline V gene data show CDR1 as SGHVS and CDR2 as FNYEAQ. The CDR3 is CASSLAGTGGEQYF. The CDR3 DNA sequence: TGTGCCAGCAGCCTTGCCGGGACAGGGGGCGAGCAGTACTTC.

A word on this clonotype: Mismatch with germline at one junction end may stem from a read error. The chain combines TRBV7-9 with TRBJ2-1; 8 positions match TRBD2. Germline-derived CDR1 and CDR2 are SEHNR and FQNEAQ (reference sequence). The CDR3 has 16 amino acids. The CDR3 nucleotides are TGTACCAGCAGCAGGGAGACGGGAGGGGTTTACAATGAGCAGTTCTTC. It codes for CTSSRETGGVYNEQFF.

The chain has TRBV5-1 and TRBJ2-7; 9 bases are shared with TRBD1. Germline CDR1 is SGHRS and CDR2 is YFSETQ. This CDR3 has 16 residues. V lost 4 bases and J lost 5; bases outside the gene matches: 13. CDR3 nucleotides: TGCGCCAGCAGCCTCACACCGGGACAGGGTGCCCACGAGCAGTACTTC. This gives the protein CASSLTPGQGAHEQYF.

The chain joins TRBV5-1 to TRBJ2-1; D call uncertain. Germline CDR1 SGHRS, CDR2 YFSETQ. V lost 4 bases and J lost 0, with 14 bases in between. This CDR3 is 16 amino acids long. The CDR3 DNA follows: TGCGCCAGCAGCGCGTTTGGATCGAGCTCCTACAATGAGCAGTTCTTC. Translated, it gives CASSAFGSSSYNEQFF.

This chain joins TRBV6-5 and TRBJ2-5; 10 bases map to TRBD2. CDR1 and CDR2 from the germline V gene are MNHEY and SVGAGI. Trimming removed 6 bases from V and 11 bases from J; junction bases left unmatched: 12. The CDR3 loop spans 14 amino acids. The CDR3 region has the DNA TGTGCCAGCAGCGAACTAGCGGGGCACAATGAGCAGTACTTC. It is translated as CASSELAGHNEQYF.

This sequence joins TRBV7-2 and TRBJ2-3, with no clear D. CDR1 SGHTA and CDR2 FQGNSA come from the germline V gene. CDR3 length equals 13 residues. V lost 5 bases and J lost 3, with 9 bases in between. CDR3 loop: CASSTYLTDTQYF. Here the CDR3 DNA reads TGTGCCAGCAGCACCTACTTAACAGATACGCAGTATTTT. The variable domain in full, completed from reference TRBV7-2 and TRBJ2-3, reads GAGVSQSPSNKVTEKGKDVELRCDPISGHTALYWYRQSLGQGLEFLIYFQGNSAPDKSGLPSDRFSAERTGGSVSTLTIQRTQQEDSAVYLCASSTYLTDTQYFGPGTRLTVL.

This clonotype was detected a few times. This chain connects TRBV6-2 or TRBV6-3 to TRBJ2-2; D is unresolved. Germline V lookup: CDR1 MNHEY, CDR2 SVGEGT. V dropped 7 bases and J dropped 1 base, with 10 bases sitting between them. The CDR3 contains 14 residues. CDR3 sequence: CASINSWNTGELFF. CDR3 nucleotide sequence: TGTGCCAGCATTAACTCGTGGAACACCGGGGAGCTGTTTTTT.

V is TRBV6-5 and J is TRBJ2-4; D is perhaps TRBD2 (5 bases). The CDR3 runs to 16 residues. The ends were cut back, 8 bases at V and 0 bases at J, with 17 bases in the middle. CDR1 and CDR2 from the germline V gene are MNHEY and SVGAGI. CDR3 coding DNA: TGTGCCAGCCAACCTTTACCGGGGAAAGCCAAAAACATTCAGTACTTC. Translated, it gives CASQPLPGKAKNIQYF.

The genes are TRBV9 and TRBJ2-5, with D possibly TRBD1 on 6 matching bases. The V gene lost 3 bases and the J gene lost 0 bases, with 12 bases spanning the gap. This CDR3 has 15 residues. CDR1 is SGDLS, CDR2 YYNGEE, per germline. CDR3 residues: CASSEGQRDQETQYF. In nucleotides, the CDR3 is TGTGCCAGCAGCGAGGGACAAAGGGACCAAGAGACCCAGTACTTC.

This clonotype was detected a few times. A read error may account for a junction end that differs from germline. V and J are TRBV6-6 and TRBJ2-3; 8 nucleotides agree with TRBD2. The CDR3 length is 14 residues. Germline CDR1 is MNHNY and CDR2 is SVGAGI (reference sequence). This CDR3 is CASSYGLAGYTQYF. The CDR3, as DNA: TGTGCCAGTAGTTATGGCCTAGCGGGCTATACGCAGTATTTT.

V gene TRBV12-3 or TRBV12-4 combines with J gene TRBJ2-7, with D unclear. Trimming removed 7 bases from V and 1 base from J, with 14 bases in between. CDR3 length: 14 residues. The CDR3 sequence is CASKPSQLSYEQYF. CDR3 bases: TGTGCCAGCAAGCCGTCCCAGCTTTCCTACGAGCAGTACTTC.

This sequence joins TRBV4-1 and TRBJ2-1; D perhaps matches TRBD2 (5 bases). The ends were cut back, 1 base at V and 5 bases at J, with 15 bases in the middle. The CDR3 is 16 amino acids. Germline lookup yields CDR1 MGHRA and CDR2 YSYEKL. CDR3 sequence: CASSQGIASSDNEQFF. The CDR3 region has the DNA TGCGCCAGCAGCCAAGGTATTGCTAGCAGCGACAATGAGCAGTTCTTC.

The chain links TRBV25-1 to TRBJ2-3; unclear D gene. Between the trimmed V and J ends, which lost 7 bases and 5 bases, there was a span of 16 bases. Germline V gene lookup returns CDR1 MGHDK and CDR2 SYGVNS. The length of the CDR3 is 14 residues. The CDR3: CASMGIPHGDTQYF. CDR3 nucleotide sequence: TGTGCCAGCATGGGAATTCCTCACGGAGATACGCAGTATTTT.

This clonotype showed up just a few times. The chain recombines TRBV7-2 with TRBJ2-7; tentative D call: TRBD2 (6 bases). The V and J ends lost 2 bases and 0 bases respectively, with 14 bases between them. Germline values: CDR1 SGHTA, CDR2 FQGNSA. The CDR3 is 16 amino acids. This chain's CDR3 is CASSLLGSGSSYEQYF. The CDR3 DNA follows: TGTGCCAGCAGCTTATTGGGTAGCGGTAGCTCCTACGAGCAGTACTTC.

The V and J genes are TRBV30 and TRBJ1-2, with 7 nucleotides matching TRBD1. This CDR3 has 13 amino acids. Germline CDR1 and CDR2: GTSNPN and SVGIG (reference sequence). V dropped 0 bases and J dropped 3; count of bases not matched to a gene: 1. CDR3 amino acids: CAWSVQGHYGYTF. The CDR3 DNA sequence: TGTGCCTGGAGTGTACAGGGGCACTATGGCTACACCTTC.

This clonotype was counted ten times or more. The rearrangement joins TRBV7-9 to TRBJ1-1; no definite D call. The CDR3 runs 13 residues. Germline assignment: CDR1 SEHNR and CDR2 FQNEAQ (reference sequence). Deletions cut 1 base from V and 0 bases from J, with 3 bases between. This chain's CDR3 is CASSLEVNTEAFF. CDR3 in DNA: TGTGCCAGCAGCTTAGAAGTGAACACTGAAGCTTTCTTT.